The source of this T cell receptor (beta chain) is a study of T cells in pancreatic ductal adenocarcinoma. This clone was detected only once. No antigen is known for it. The selected patients with pancreatic ductal adenocarcinoma had surgery but no neoadjuvant therapy. In germline, CDR1 is MDHEN, CDR2 SYDVKM. The V gene lost 2 bases and the J gene lost 3 bases, with 11 bases spanning the gap. This CDR3 is built from 16 residues. Regarding the study as a whole: Tumor and blood clonality did not differ significantly, about 0.11 versus 0.072. Tumors hold more CD45RO+ effector T cells, which may bias toward lower diversity.

Repertoires were generated with immunoSEQ multiplex PCR, while TCRdb's copy carries only in-frame clones and drops some. This sample has about 97,000 clones, with roughly 95% found just once. Sequenced material: PBMCs. The clonotype originates from a human donor with pancreatic ductal adenocarcinoma. The chain links TRBV28 to TRBJ2-6; tentative D call: TRBD1 (5 bases). The CDR3 protein is CASSLQFRGGANVLTF. DNA for the CDR3: TGTGCCAGCAGTTTACAATTTAGGGGTGGGGCCAACGTCCTGACTTTC.